A single sample gave rise to the 14 T cell receptor beta chains below, sequenced in a study of cytomegalovirus exposure and HLA in healthy donors. PCR employed 60 Vbeta and 13 Jbeta primers. TCRdb keeps only in-frame clones here, not all; method: immunoSEQ multiplex PCR. This sample yields around 150,000 clones, of which 70% to 90% are seen a single time; about 2% belongs to the top ten. Sequenced sample: PBMCs. The receptors derive from a man between 18 and 29 years old in good health and CMV-seropositive.

This clone was observed a single time. This chain joins TRBV6-6 and TRBJ1-3; 7 nucleotides match TRBD1. The V and J ends lost 0 bases and 3 bases, in that order; junction bases with no gene match: 5. The CDR3 runs to 16 residues. CDR1 and CDR2 (germline): MNHNY, SVGAGI (reference sequence). The CDR3 DNA is TGTGCCAGCAGTTACTCGAGGGGGCAGGGTGGAAACACCATATATTTT. It is translated as CASSYSRGQGGNTIYF.

This clone was found a few times. The CDR3 coding sequence is TGTGCCAGCAGCGCAGACCCCTCGCGGTCAGATCAAGAGACCCAGTACTTC. Its protein product is CASSADPSRSDQETQYF. The V call is TRBV9, the J call TRBJ2-5; D uncertain. Trimming pared 3 bases from V and 2 bases from J, leaving 20 bases between. The CDR3 length is 17 residues. Germline CDR1 reads SGDLS; CDR2 reads YYNGEE.

This chain's CDR3 is CATSRSGDRGRDTQYF. As DNA, the CDR3 is TGTGCCACCAGCAGGTCGGGGGACAGGGGGCGGGATACGCAGTATTTT. The genes are TRBV15 and TRBJ2-3; TRBD1 agrees at 12 bases. The V and J ends lost 3 bases and 6 bases, in that order; junction bases with no gene match: 7. CDR3 size: 16 residues. Germline CDR1 and CDR2: LNHNV and YYDKDF (reference sequence).

The chain is built from TRBV6-1 and TRBJ1-1; tentative D call: TRBD1 (5 bases). V lost 5 bases and J 11 bases, leaving 21 bases between the germline ends. The germline CDR1 and CDR2 sequences are MNHNS and SASEGT. This CDR3 contains 14 residues. CDR3 residues: CASSTPGGTGSAFF. In DNA form, the CDR3 reads TGTGCCAGCAGTACACCGGGGGGGACCGGGTCCGCTTTCTTT.

This clone was found a few times. The chain has TRBV5-8 and TRBJ1-1; 9 bases agree with TRBD1. Looked up from germline, CDR1 is SGHTS and CDR2 is YDEGEE. The CDR3 is 15 residues long. J gave up 1 base and V 4 bases, and 5 bases lay outside the gene matches. The CDR3 here is CASSPNRGQNTEAFF. The CDR3 nucleotides read TGTGCCAGCAGCCCGAACAGGGGGCAGAACACTGAAGCTTTCTTT.

This chain uses TRBV5-6 with TRBJ2-7, with TRBD1 identical over 7 bases. CDR1 SGHDT and CDR2 YYEEEE come from the germline V gene. Germline trimming cut 4 bases from V and 0 bases from J; bases unmatched to any gene: 7. The length of the CDR3 is 15 residues. The CDR3 nucleotides read TGTGCCAGCAGCCCATTGACAGGGAGCTCCTACGAGCAGTACTTC. It is translated as CASSPLTGSSYEQYF.

In DNA form, the CDR3 reads TGTGCCAGCAGCGGGACAGGGGAAGCTAATGAAAAACTGTTTTTT. Translating it yields CASSGTGEANEKLFF. The chain employs TRBV9 and TRBJ1-4; 9 bases line up with TRBD1. With 3 bases clipped from V and 3 bases from J, the junction kept 3 bases outside the gene matches. Germline loops: CDR1 SGDLS, CDR2 YYNGEE. CDR3 length: 15 residues.

The genes are TRBV9 and TRBJ2-5; maybe TRBD2 (5 bases). The CDR3 loop spans 14 amino acids. V was clipped by 0 bases and J by 5 bases, with 11 bases between them. Germline-derived CDR1 and CDR2 are SGDLS and YYNGEE. The CDR3 region has the DNA TGTGCCAGCAGCGTAGGAACTAGTCGGGAGACCCAGTACTTC. As protein: CASSVGTSRETQYF. The variable domain in full, with the rest retrieved from reference TRBV9 and TRBJ2-5, is DSGVTQTPKHLITATGQRVTLRCSPRSGDLSVYWYQQSLDQGLQFLIQYYNGEERAKGNILERFSAQQFPDLHSELNLSSLELGDSALYFCASSVGTSRETQYFGPGTRLLVL.

This chain links TRBV21-1 with TRBJ1-5; TRBD1, the D gene given by the table, was not confirmed from the DNA. TRBV21-1 is described as a pseudogene. The CDR3 length is 16 residues. CDR3 DNA sequence: TGTGCCAGCAGCAAACAGAGTGACAGTAGCAATCAGCCCCAGCATTTT. This codes for CASSKQSDSSNQPQHF.

CDR3 in amino acids: CASSQTRQGGYTF. CDR3 DNA: TGCGCCAGCAGCCAAACTCGACAGGGTGGCTACACCTTC. V gene TRBV4-1 combines with J gene TRBJ1-2; 7 bases align to TRBD1. Trimming at V came to 2 bases and at J to 7 bases, leaving 4 bases not matched to a gene. Per germline, CDR1 MGHRA and CDR2 YSYEKL. This CDR3 region has 13 residues.

V is TRBV27 and J is TRBJ1-1; D is ambiguous. The CDR3 covers 14 residues. Trimming took 3 bases from V and 4 from J, leaving 12 bases between them. CDR1 is MNHEY and CDR2 is SMNVEV in the germline V gene (reference sequence). The CDR3 sequence: CASSLWGGGTEAFF. The DNA for the CDR3 is TGTGCCAGCAGTTTGTGGGGAGGCGGCACTGAAGCTTTCTTT.

CDR3 sequence: CASSPIPAGTYEQYF. The CDR3 coding sequence is TGTGCCAGCAGCCCTATTCCGGCAGGGACCTACGAGCAGTACTTC. The V gene is TRBV7-8, the J gene TRBJ2-7; a possible D gene is TRBD1 (5 bases). Trimming removed 5 bases from V and 2 bases from J, with 16 bases in between. There are 15 residues in the CDR3. Looked up from germline, CDR1 is SGHVS and CDR2 is FQNEAQ.

The chain joins TRBV2 to TRBJ1-6; D might be TRBD1 (5 bases). CDR3 length: 13 residues. V dropped 5 bases and J dropped 13 bases, with 15 bases sitting between them. Germline assignment: CDR1 SNHLY and CDR2 FYNNEI. This CDR3 reads CASSSGGFGPLHF. The CDR3 nucleotides read TGTGCCAGCAGTTCGGGGGGATTCGGGCCCCTCCACTTT.

The rearrangement uses TRBV7-3 and TRBJ1-1, with 8 bases aligning to TRBD1. V shed 4 bases and J 1 base; nucleotides not matched to a gene: 8. CDR1 is SGHTA and CDR2 is FQGTGA in the germline V gene. The length of the CDR3 is 16 residues. This chain's CDR3 is CASSSRQGRGNTEAFF. The CDR3 DNA reads as TGTGCCAGCAGCTCTCGACAGGGGAGGGGGAACACTGAAGCTTTCTTT.